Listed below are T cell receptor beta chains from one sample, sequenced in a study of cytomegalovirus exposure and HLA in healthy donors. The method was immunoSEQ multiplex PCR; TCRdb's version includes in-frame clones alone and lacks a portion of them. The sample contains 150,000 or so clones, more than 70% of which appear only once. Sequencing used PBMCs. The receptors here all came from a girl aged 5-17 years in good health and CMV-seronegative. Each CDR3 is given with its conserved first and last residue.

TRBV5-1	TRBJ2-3	CASYPGLAGFTDTQYF
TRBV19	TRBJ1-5	CASQVRDNNQPQHF
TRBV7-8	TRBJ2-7	CASSLGTGAEQYF
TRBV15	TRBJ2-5	CATSRNLQETQYF
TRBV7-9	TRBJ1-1	CASSLGQAEAFF
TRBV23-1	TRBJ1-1	CASRTSWRGGPNTEAFF
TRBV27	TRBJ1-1	CASSSQGSAFF
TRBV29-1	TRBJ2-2	CSVEEVNTGELFF
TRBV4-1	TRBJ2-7	CASSEGRSEQYF
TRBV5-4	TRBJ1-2	CASSLPQGSSGYGYTF
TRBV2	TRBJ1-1	CASIRTANTEAFF
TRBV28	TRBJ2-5	CASSLSLLQETQYF
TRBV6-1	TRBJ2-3	CASTRRGTDTQYF
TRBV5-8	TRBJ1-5	CASSLGTGSNQPQHF
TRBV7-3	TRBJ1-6	CASSATGISPLHF
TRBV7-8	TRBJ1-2	CASSPQGGRDDRYGYTF
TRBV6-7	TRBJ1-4	CASSYSIERTNEKLFF
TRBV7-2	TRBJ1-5	CASSLAAGSNQPQHF
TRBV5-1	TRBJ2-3	CASSLGQSGGGDTQYF
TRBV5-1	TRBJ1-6	CASSLLPGQTSPLHF
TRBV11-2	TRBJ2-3	CASSLEGGVGQYF
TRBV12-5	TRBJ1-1	CASGFSSPNTEAFF
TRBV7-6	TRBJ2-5	CASSLYSGTQYF
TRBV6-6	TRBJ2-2	CASISGTSGVLGELFF
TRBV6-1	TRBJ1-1	CASSDGHRMNTEAFF
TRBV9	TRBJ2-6	CASSVGGSGANVLTF
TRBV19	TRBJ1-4	CASSKTGGEEKLFF
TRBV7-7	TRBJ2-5	CASSLGASGRRSETQYF
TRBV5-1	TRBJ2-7	CASSLVPLGQGASNEQYF
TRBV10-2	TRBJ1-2	CASSPGDGGYTF
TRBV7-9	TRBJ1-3	CASSSTAKISGNTIYF
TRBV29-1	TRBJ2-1	CSVERGGSMNEQFF
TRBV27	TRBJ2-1	CASSPSGGGYNEQFF
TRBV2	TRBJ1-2	CASSEAGDRGSGDGYTF
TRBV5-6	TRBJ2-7	CASSLATGTPYEQYF
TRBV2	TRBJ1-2	CASVGQGSIYGYTF
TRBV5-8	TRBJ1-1	CASSLYLDGVEAFF
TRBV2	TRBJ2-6	CASSSPGTANSGANVLTF
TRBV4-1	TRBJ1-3	CASSQDGQGFVAGNTIYF
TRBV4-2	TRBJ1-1	CASSQGFGEAFF
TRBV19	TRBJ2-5	CASSTGAQETQYF
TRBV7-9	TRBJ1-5	CASSQNDGTNEPQHF
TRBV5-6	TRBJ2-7	CASSTGTLYSYEQYF
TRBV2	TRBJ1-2	CASSDSGYTF
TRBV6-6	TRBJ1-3	CASSSLRGAAGNTIYF
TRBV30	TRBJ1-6	CAWTGGGNSPLHF
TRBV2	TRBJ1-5	CASSGTGESQPQHF
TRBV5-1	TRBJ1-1	CASSLGTSSRNTEAFF
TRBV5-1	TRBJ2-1	CASSLASGTLSSYNEQFF
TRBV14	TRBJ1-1	CASSPEQGAPPGTEAFF
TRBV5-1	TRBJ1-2	CASSPGQVYGYTF
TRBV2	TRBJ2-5	CASSSITGPGVETQYF
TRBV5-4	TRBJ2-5	CASSSLAGAGETQYF
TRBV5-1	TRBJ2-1	CASSSGGLNEQFF